The TCR beta chain described here comes from a study of cytomegalovirus exposure and HLA in healthy donors. Findings and limits, study-wide: Specificity of a few CMV-associated chains for CMV antigens was verified in vitro.

The assay was immunoSEQ multiplex PCR, and TCRdb's table has in-frame clones only and misses some. The profile shows 100,000 to 150,000 clones, around 94% of them singletons. This CDR3 has 12 amino acids. Trimming removed 8 bases at V and 3 bases at J, with 11 bases between. CDR1 is MNHEY, CDR2 SVGAGI, per germline. A word on this clone: Its target is unknown.

The sample taken for sequencing was PBMCs. The V gene is TRBV6-5, the J gene TRBJ2-7, with D perhaps TRBD1 (6 bases). The clonotype comes from a woman younger than 30 in good health and CMV-seronegative. The CDR3: CASGDNLYEQYF. CDR3 DNA: TGTGCCAGCGGGGACAACCTCTACGAGCAGTACTTC.